This T cell receptor (beta chain) was profiled in a study of early T cells in non-severe SARS-CoV-2 infection. The germline V gene encodes CDR1 GTSNPN and CDR2 SVGIG (reference sequence). V lost 2 bases and J 0 bases, leaving 7 bases between the germline ends. The CDR3 runs 13 residues. This clonotype was counted ten times or more. MiXCR, run by TCRdb on the 5' RACE reads, gives a single entry per CDR3 protein. The sample comprises roughly 45,000 distinct CDR3 sequences, 12% of which are singletons, and more than 9% rests with the top ten. The receptor was derived from an adult who was a healthcare worker with PCR-confirmed SARS-CoV-2 infection or an uninfected control (not recorded which). The sample comprised whole blood. This chain uses TRBV30 with TRBJ1-2, with D hard to call. Here the CDR3 reads CAWSHGANYGYTF. CDR3 coding DNA: TGTGCCTGGAGTCACGGGGCTAACTATGGCTACACCTTC.